These 13 T cell receptor beta chains share one sample of origin, sequenced in a study of blood T cell repertoires in COVID-19. TCRdb keeps only in-frame clones here, not all; method: immunoSEQ multiplex PCR. The sample has under 300,000 clones, over 75% seen once. The sequenced material came from PBMCs or T cells enriched from blood (not recorded which). All receptors derive from a man younger than 30 who had recovered from COVID-19.

This clone was recorded once. The rearrangement uses TRBV5-1 and TRBJ2-3; 7 bases fit TRBD1. V lost 0 bases and J lost 0; bases outside the gene matches: 10. The CDR3 is 18 residues long. The germline gives CDR1 SGHRS, CDR2 YFSETQ. This chain's CDR3 is CASSLALTGAPSTDTQYF. The CDR3 coding sequence is TGCGCCAGCAGCTTGGCCCTTACAGGGGCACCTAGCACAGATACGCAGTATTTT.

V is TRBV3-1 (or the pseudogene TRBV3-2) and J is TRBJ2-1; 14 bases line up with TRBD2. Germline CDR1 LGHDT, CDR2 YNNKEL (reference sequence). The CDR3 is 16 residues long. V was clipped by 4 bases and J by 6 bases; unmatched bases: 5. CDR3 nucleotides: TGTGCCAGCAGCCCTCGGACTAGCGGGGGGCGCAATGAGCAGTTCTTC. Translation: CASSPRTSGGRNEQFF.

The chain combines TRBV7-2 with TRBJ1-4; D might be TRBD1 (6 bases). Germline CDR1 SGHTA, CDR2 FQGNSA. The CDR3 totals 15 residues. The V gene lost 5 bases and the J gene lost 8 bases, with 18 bases spanning the gap. The CDR3 coding sequence is TGTGCCAGCAGCCGTAACCAGGGGCGCAACGAAAAACTGTTTTTT. Amino acid sequence: CASSRNQGRNEKLFF.

The table lists this clone with a count of one. The chain employs TRBV7-9 and TRBJ2-1; 8 nucleotides agree with TRBD2. Germline V gives CDR1 SEHNR, CDR2 FQNEAQ (reference sequence). This CDR3 is 15 amino acids long. J gave up 3 bases and V 4 bases, and 5 bases lay outside the gene matches. The CDR3: CASSYRTSRYNEQFF. The DNA of the CDR3 is TGTGCCAGCAGCTACAGGACTAGCCGCTACAATGAGCAGTTCTTC.

There are a few counts of this clone. The chain has TRBV2 and TRBJ1-1; D is possibly TRBD1 (5 bases). From germline, CDR1 is SNHLY and CDR2 FYNNEI. This CDR3 is 18 amino acids long. The V end lost 7 bases, the J end lost 3 bases, and 27 bases lay between the germline ends. The CDR3 DNA is TGTGCCAGCATCGACATATTATCAGGGTATCTAAGGGACACTGAAGCTTTCTTT. Protein sequence: CASIDILSGYLRDTEAFF.

This clone appeared once. The chain uses TRBV7-8 and TRBJ1-6; D gene unclear. The germline V gene encodes CDR1 SGHVS and CDR2 FQNEAQ. V lost 5 bases and J lost 7, with 6 bases in between. The CDR3 sequence is 12 residues long. The DNA for the CDR3 is TGTGCCAGCAGCCTTCTGAATTCACCCCTCCACTTT. The encoded protein is CASSLLNSPLHF. Using reference TRBV7-8 and TRBJ1-6 for the parts outside the CDR3, the full variable domain is GAGVSQSPRYKVAKRGQDVALRCDPISGHVSLFWYQQALGQGPEFLTYFQNEAQLDKSGLPSDRFFAERPEGSVSTLKIQRTQQEDSAVYLCASSLLNSPLHFGNGTRLTVT.

This clone was observed once. The V gene is TRBV5-4, the J gene TRBJ1-1; D remains unclear. Per the germline V gene, CDR1 is SGHNT and CDR2 is YYREEE (reference sequence). Trimming took off 0 bases at V and 0 bases at J, with 6 bases between the two ends. This CDR3 is built from 14 residues. Here the CDR3 reads CASSLVDLNTEAFF. Written as DNA, the CDR3 is TGTGCCAGCAGCTTGGTAGATTTGAACACTGAAGCTTTCTTT.

The rearrangement links TRBV27 to TRBJ1-2; 7 nucleotides agree with TRBD1. CDR3 length: 16 residues. Per the germline V gene, CDR1 is MNHEY and CDR2 is SMNVEV (reference sequence). Trimming removed 0 bases from V and 6 bases from J; junction bases left unmatched: 10. The CDR3 DNA reads as TGTGCCAGCAGTTTATCGGCGACAGGGAACTCTCATGGCTACACCTTC. Translation gives CASSLSATGNSHGYTF.

V is TRBV19 and J is TRBJ1-1; tentative D call: TRBD1 (5 bases). This CDR3 spans 14 amino acids. In germline, CDR1 is LNHDA, CDR2 SQIVND (reference sequence). Trimming removed 3 bases at V and 3 bases at J, with 11 bases between. CDR3 bases: TGTGCCAGTAGTATGGGAGGGGAATACACTGAAGCTTTCTTT. This encodes CASSMGGEYTEAFF.

The chain joins TRBV19 to TRBJ2-4; D may be TRBD1 (6 bases). The V end lost 0 bases, the J end lost 8 bases, and 11 bases lay between the germline ends. The CDR3 sequence is 14 residues long. Looked up from germline, CDR1 is LNHDA and CDR2 is SQIVND (reference sequence). In DNA form, the CDR3 reads TGTGCCAGTAGTATAGAGGTTGGGGGCCACATTCAGTACTTC. Translated: CASSIEVGGHIQYF.

The V and J genes are TRBV10-3 and TRBJ2-6, with no clear D. Germline V gives CDR1 ENHRY, CDR2 SYGVKD. V gave up 8 bases and J gave up 0 bases, with 14 bases separating them. The CDR3 covers 16 residues. The CDR3 region has the DNA TGTGCCATCGGAGAAAGTCCCTCCTCTGGGGCCAACGTCCTGACTTTC. It yields the protein CAIGESPSSGANVLTF.

This chain connects TRBV9 to TRBJ2-2; weak D call: TRBD1 (7 bases). V dropped 3 bases and J dropped 1 base, with 10 bases sitting between them. This CDR3 has 15 residues. Per germline, CDR1 SGDLS and CDR2 YYNGEE. The chain's CDR3 is CASSGGTVNTGELFF. CDR3 coding DNA: TGTGCCAGCAGCGGCGGGACAGTGAACACCGGGGAGCTGTTTTTT.

The chain is built from TRBV24-1 and TRBJ2-1, with 10 bases matching TRBD1. The CDR3 is 15 residues long. V shed 9 bases, J shed 1 base, and the junction held 5 bases outside the gene matches. CDR1 is KGHDR, CDR2 SFDVKD, per germline. CDR3 coding DNA: TGTGCCACCGTTGGACAGGGGGTATCCTACAATGAGCAGTTCTTC. Translating gives CATVGQGVSYNEQFF.